Listed here is a single T cell receptor (beta chain). The source of the sample is a study of CD8 T cells in Susac syndrome. The control participants were healthy donors, and these controls were matched with respect to both age and sex. This CDR3 has 15 amino acids. CDR1 is SEHNR, CDR2 FQNEAQ, per germline (reference sequence). J was trimmed by 8 bases and V by 2 bases; bases with no gene match: 8. Random hexamers were used to reverse transcribe the RNA input (about 0.5 to 1 ug). An immunoSEQ multiplex PCR amplified TCR beta CDR3 over 54 Vbeta and 13 Jbeta. Each CDR3 protein gets one entry after TCRdb re-called the immunoSEQ multiplex PCR reads with MiXCR. The sample shows approximately 19,000 distinct CDR3 sequences, around 95% of them seen only once.

The TCR was taken from a human donor in good health. The V and J genes are TRBV7-9 and TRBJ2-1; TRBD2 aligns across 8 bases. The sample taken for sequencing was CD8+ T cells from PBMCs. The CDR3 region is CASSLRAGVGDEQFF. In nucleotides, the CDR3 is TGTGCCAGCAGCTTACGAGCGGGAGTGGGAGATGAGCAGTTCTTC.